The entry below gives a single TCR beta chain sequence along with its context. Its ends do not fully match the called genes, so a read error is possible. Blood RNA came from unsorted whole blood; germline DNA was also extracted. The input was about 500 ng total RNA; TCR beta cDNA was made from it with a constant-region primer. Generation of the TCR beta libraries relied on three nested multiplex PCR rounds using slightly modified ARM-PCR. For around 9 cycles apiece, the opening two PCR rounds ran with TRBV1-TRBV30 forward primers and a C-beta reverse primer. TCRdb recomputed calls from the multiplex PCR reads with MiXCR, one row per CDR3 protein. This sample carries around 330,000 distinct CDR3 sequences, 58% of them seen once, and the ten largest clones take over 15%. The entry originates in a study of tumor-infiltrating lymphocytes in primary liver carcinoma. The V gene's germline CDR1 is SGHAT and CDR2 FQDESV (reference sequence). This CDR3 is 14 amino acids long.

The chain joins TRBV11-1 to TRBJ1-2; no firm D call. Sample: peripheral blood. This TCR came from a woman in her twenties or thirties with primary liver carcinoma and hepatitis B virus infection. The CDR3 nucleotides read TGTGCCAACAGCTGTCTAACGGGGAACTATGGCTACACCTTC. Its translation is CANSCLTGNYGYTF.